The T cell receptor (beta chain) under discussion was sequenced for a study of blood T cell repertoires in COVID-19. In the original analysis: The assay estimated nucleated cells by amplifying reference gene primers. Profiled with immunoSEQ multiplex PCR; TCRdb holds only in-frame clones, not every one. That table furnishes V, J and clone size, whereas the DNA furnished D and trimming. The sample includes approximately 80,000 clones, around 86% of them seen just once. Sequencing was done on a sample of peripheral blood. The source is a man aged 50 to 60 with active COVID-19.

CDR3 protein: CASSEQTGGTEAFF. The CDR3 coding sequence is TGCGCCAGCAGCGAACAGACAGGGGGCACTGAAGCTTTCTTT. This chain connects TRBV5-1 to TRBJ1-1; 9 nucleotides agree with TRBD1. Trimming took 4 bases from V and 4 from J; bases not matched to a gene: 5. Germline V gene sequence: CDR1 SGHRS, CDR2 YFSETQ. The CDR3 is 14 amino acids.